A single TCR beta chain is shown here with its context. Its binding antigen is unknown. No per-base quality is available; no much larger clone lies one base away. Receptor amplification or capture employed the immunoSEQ multiplex PCR assay. High-throughput TCR-beta CDR3 sequencing of genomic DNA from most patients was performed by Adaptive Biotechnologies. Per the authors' processing: TCR sequencing data were retrieved from Adaptive's ImmunoSEQ software for about 17 patients, whereas a few other patients were processed with MiXCR and VDJtools. CDR3 nucleotide sequences shared by donor and recipient were removed because the origin of these sequences could not be assigned. Alloreactive clones required at least 2-fold expansion over unstimulated cells and minimum CFSE-low frequency of 0.002% (template counts) or 0.001% (read counts). Mappable clones were those detected in sequenced pre-transplant spleen, lymph node, or MLR CFSE-low populations of the donor or recipient. The cumulative frequency of alloreactive clones was calculated as a percentage of all sequences, weighted by copy number. In its TCRdb copy, this immuneACCESS table keeps in-frame sequences only and misses some clones. Where compared with another copy, unresolved V genes explain less than half of these, and the others have no known cause. V and J calls and clone size are given by that table; D and trimming were obtained from the DNA. The sample includes several thousand clones, with roughly 80% observed a single time. 10% of the sample goes to the ten largest clones.

The data originate from a study of graft-versus-host responses after intestinal transplantation (dated by TCRdb to the early 2020s). Background on the whole study: Multivisceral, liver-intestinal, or isolated intestinal transplants were received by the recipients. A cohort of some 24 intestinal transplant recipients, including one retransplant, was enrolled, and 3 patients lacking pretransplant specimens were excluded. Bulk TCR-beta CDR3 sequencing was used to track graft-versus-host and host-versus-graft alloreactive T cell clones in the graft, circulation and bone marrow after intestinal transplantation. Alloreactive clones were identified by sequencing pre-transplant mixed lymphocyte reaction products and comparing these products with unstimulated pre-transplant donor and recipient T cells. A peak of at least 4% donor T cells among recipient peripheral blood mononuclear cells was the definition used for donor T cell macrochimerism. Rather than going through the commercial service, samples from three later patients were sequenced in-house on an Illumina MiSeq and processed with MiXCR. All recipients received anti-thymocyte globulin induction followed by maintenance tacrolimus and steroids for around three years.

Beyond this particular receptor, the publication reports: GvH clones were detected in recipient bone marrow, and some appeared earlier in ileal mucosa or blood, consistent with an intestinal mucosal origin. Peak levels of circulating GvH clones were associated with declines in HvG clones early after transplant. Patients with donor T cell macrochimerism had high GvH to HvG T cell clonal ratios in their allografts. The conclusions were limited by the relatively low number and heterogeneity of the intestinal transplant patients.

Dithiothreitol, EDTA incubations and collagenase D digestion were used to isolate intraepithelial and lamina propria lymphocytes from graft specimens. Serial intestinal graft biopsy specimens collected up to 600 days after transplant underwent bulk TCR-beta sequencing. CDR1 and CDR2 are drawn from the germline V gene: MNHNS, SASEGT. The CDR3, from cysteine to phenylalanine, totals 16 residues. The entry retains the CDR3 DNA only, 48 bases that are in frame from base 1. The junction carries 22 bases between V and J, which are trimmed by 3 bases and 7 bases respectively. The sequence is built from TRBV6-1 and TRBJ2-7; a tentative D call is TRBD2 (6 bases match). The TCR sequence derives from a human patient who received an intestinal transplant, so some T cells may come from the graft donor. Sequenced here: ileum tissue, sampled approximately 130 days after transplant. Here the CDR3 is given as CASSETAGTHIREQYF. The nucleotide sequence reads as follows: TGTGCCAGCAGTGAGACGGCCGGGACTCACATACGAGAGCAGTACTTC.